These 12 T cell receptor beta chains came from one sample sequenced in a study of OX40 agonist ivuxolimab in advanced cancers. TCRdb keeps only in-frame clones here, not all; method: immunoSEQ multiplex PCR. The sample shows 20,000 to 25,000 clones, just over 85% of them seen only once. The material sequenced was CD4+ or CD8+ T cells sorted from blood, taken in a trial of the OX40 agonist ivuxolimab. These receptors came from an adult with an advanced solid tumor such as melanoma, head and neck, liver or kidney cancer.

This chain uses TRBV5-4 with TRBJ2-7; D remains ambiguous. V was shortened by 0 bases and J by 5 bases, with 3 bases between the two germline ends. Germline loops: CDR1 SGHNT, CDR2 YYREEE (reference sequence). The CDR3 consists of 11 residues. The CDR3 here is CASSLGNEQYF. CDR3 sequence (DNA): TGTGCCAGCAGCTTGGGAAACGAGCAGTACTTC.

This chain uses TRBV6-1 with TRBJ2-7; D may be TRBD2 (6 bases). Germline V lookup: CDR1 MNHNS, CDR2 SASEGT. Between the trimmed V and J ends, which lost 2 bases and 3 bases, there was a span of 8 bases. The CDR3 runs to 13 residues. This CDR3 reads CASSEWRDYEQYF. The CDR3 DNA reads TGTGCCAGCAGTGAATGGCGGGACTACGAGCAGTACTTC.

This clone occurred a few times. The chain employs TRBV5-5 and TRBJ2-7; perhaps D is TRBD1 or TRBD2 (5 bases each). The CDR3 covers 15 residues. Trimming pared 4 bases from V and 2 bases from J, leaving 16 bases between. The V gene's germline CDR1 is SGHKS and CDR2 YYEKEE (reference sequence). The CDR3 loop is CASSISPGPAYEQYF. In DNA, the CDR3 is TGTGCCAGCAGCATATCCCCGGGGCCCGCCTACGAGCAGTACTTC.

The chain is built from TRBV28 and TRBJ1-6; D unclear. This CDR3 contains 14 residues. Germline V lookup: CDR1 MDHEN, CDR2 SYDVKM. V shed 3 bases and J shed 9 bases, with 12 bases lying between them. The CDR3 region has the DNA TGTGCCAGCAGTTTGGATACTCGGGGTTCACCCCTCCACTTT. It codes for CASSLDTRGSPLHF.

The rearrangement links TRBV5-6 to TRBJ1-5, with a weak D call TRBD1 (5 bases). The germline CDR1 and CDR2 sequences are SGHDT and YYEEEE. CDR3 length equals 15 residues. Trimming removed 2 bases at V and 0 bases at J, with 9 bases between. As DNA, the CDR3 is TGTGCCAGCAGCTTCGGGGGTTATAGCAATCAGCCCCAGCATTTT. Its protein product is CASSFGGYSNQPQHF. The full variable domain, rest sourced from reference TRBV5-6 and TRBJ1-5, is DAGVTQSPTHLIKTRGQQVTLRCSPKSGHDTVSWYQQALGQGPQFIFQYYEEEERQRGNFPDRFSGHQFPNYSSELNVNALLLGDSALYLCASSFGGYSNQPQHFGDGTRLSIL.

The V call is TRBV7-9, the J call TRBJ2-5; 8 bases match TRBD1. CDR1 is SEHNR and CDR2 is FQNEAQ in the germline V gene (reference sequence). Trimming at V came to 0 bases and at J to 3 bases, leaving 0 bases not matched to a gene. The CDR3 is 14 amino acids. The CDR3 nucleotides are TGTGCCAGCAGCTTAGCACAGGGGGAAGAGACCCAGTACTTC. Amino acid sequence: CASSLAQGEETQYF. Full variable domain (outside the CDR3, taken from reference TRBV7-9 and TRBJ2-5): DTGVSQNPRHKITKRGQNVTFRCDPISEHNRLYWYRQTLGQGPEFLTYFQNEAQLEKSRLLSDRFSAERPKGSFSTLEIQRTEQGDSAMYLCASSLAQGEETQYFGPGTRLLVL.

This clone has more than one count but fewer than ten. The rearrangement uses TRBV28 and TRBJ2-1, with D unclear. The CDR3 has 11 amino acids. The V gene's germline CDR1 is MDHEN and CDR2 SYDVKM. V lost 2 bases and J 8 bases, leaving 4 bases between the germline ends. The CDR3 DNA reads as TGTGCCAGCAGTTTAGCGGATGAGCAGTTCTTC. Residues: CASSLADEQFF.

The rearrangement joins TRBV7-9 to TRBJ2-5, with unresolved D. The CDR3 length is 14 residues. CDR1 is SEHNR and CDR2 is FQNEAQ in the germline V gene (reference sequence). Trimming pared 1 base from V and 5 bases from J, leaving 11 bases between. CDR3 DNA sequence: TGTGCCAGCAGCTTAGGAAGAGTCGGGGAGACCCAGTACTTC. This translates into CASSLGRVGETQYF.

The V and J genes are TRBV18 and TRBJ2-1; D not resolved. CDR1 is KGHSH, CDR2 LQKENI, per germline. This CDR3 is built from 13 residues. With 4 bases removed from V and 8 bases from J, the gap between germline ends came to 12 bases. CDR3 coding DNA: TGTGCCAGCTCACACCGGCCGTTAGATGAGCAGTTCTTC. It translates to CASSHRPLDEQFF.

This sequence joins TRBV28 and TRBJ2-5; 11 bases are shared with TRBD2. Germline lookup yields CDR1 MDHEN and CDR2 SYDVKM. The trim removed 5 bases at V and 5 bases at J, leaving 16 bases unmatched. The CDR3 sequence is 18 residues long. DNA of the CDR3: TGTGCCAGCAGTCCCCCCCAGGCCCTAGCGGGGGGCATGGAGACCCAGTACTTC. This sequence encodes CASSPPQALAGGMETQYF.

The V gene is TRBV7-7, the J gene TRBJ2-2; TRBD2 is a possible D gene (6 bases). Germline CDR1 and CDR2: SSHAT and FNYEAQ (reference sequence). The V end lost 5 bases, the J end lost 6 bases, and 10 bases lay between the germline ends. CDR3 length: 13 residues. CDR3 nucleotide sequence: TGTGCCAGCAGCCTGGGGGGATCCGGGGAGCTGTTTTTT. This codes for CASSLGGSGELFF.

J is TRBJ2-2 and V is TRBV5-1; D unclear. V was pared by 2 bases and J by 4 bases, with 12 bases between. CDR3 length equals 15 residues. The V gene's germline CDR1 is SGHRS and CDR2 YFSETQ. CDR3 in DNA: TGCGCCAGCAGCTTAATTTGGCCGAGCACCGGGGAGCTGTTTTTT. This translates into CASSLIWPSTGELFF.